One T cell receptor beta chain is described in this entry. Its antigen is as yet unknown. Time point noted: newly diagnosed, previously untreated cHL patient sample. Isolation of CD4+ T cells from thawed PBMCs was performed by magnetic negative selection. Newly diagnosed, untreated classical Hodgkin lymphoma PBMCs provided comparison. These data originate in a study of PD-1 blockade in classical Hodgkin lymphoma. Germline lookup yields CDR1 LGHNA and CDR2 YSLEER. This CDR3 is 21 amino acids long. V was pared by 0 bases and J by 2 bases, with 27 bases between. Using immunoSEQ multiplex PCR, the repertoire was profiled, and TCRdb retains in-frame clones only, with some absent. The sample has approximately 27,000 clones, 70% to 90% seen once. Study-wide points: Healthy donors reportedly exceeded newly diagnosed patients in baseline TCR diversity.

The receptor was derived from a human donor with classical Hodgkin lymphoma. Sequences were obtained from CD4+ T cells from blood. The chain uses TRBV4-3 and TRBJ2-3; possible D gene TRBD2, 5 bases. The CDR3 DNA reads as TGCGCCAGCAGCCAAGATCACGGTCACGGGTCTAGCTTAGGGATCACAGATACGCAGTATTTT. It is translated as CASSQDHGHGSSLGITDTQYF.